This TCR beta chain was found in a study of blood T cells in healthy people across ages. Study-wide results and limits: The recorded TCR beta diversity per million T cells decreased in a roughly linear manner with age.

Alongside a J-beta primer mix, a sample-barcoded 5' primer served in a second PCR lasting about 6 to 11 cycles. A template-switch adaptor that had 12 random nucleotides put a tag on each cDNA molecule. One entry per CDR3 protein, called by TCRdb with MiXCR from the 5' RACE reads. The repertoire consists of about 2 million distinct CDR3 sequences, with less than 50% occurring once and the leading ten covering less than 2.5%. It was approximately 10 milliliters of peripheral blood that were drawn from each donor. The authors extracted at least 5.5 micrograms of total RNA per sample. As for this clonotype: Its antigen is still unknown.

V dropped 6 bases and J dropped 0 bases, with 13 bases sitting between them. Germline CDR1 is LGHDT and CDR2 is YNNKEL (reference sequence). The CDR3 totals 15 residues. This clonotype was sampled from a woman aged 40-49 years in good health. What was sequenced was blood. This sequence joins TRBV3-1 and TRBJ2-3; D might be TRBD1 (6 bases). In DNA form, the CDR3 reads TGTGCCAGCAGTAAAAACAGGGCTAGCACAGATACGCAGTATTTT. Translated, it gives CASSKNRASTDTQYF.